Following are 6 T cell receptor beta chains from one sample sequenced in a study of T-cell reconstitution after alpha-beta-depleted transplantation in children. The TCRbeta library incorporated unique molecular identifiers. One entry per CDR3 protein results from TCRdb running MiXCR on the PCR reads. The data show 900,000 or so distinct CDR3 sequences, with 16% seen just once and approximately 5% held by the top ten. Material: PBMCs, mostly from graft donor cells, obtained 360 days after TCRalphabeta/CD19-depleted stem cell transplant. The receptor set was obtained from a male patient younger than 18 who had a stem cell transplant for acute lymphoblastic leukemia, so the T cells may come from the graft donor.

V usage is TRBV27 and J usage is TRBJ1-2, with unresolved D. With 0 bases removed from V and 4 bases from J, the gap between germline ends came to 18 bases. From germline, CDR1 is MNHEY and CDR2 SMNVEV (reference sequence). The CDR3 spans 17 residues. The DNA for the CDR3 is TGTGCCAGCAGTTTATCGATCGCGGGTCCGGCCGGCTATGGCTACACCTTC. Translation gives CASSLSIAGPAGYGYTF.

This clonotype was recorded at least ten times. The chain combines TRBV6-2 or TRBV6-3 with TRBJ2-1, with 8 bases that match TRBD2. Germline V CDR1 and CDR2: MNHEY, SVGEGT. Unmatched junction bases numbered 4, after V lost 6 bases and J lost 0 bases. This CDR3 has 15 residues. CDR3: CASSYTSGSYNEQFF. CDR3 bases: TGTGCCAGCAGCTACACTAGCGGCTCCTACAATGAGCAGTTCTTC.

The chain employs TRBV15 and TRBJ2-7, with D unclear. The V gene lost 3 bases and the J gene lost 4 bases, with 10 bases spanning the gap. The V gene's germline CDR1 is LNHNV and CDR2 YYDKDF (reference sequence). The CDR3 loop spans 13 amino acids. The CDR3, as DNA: TGTGCCACCAGCAGGGGTAGTTGGTACGAGCAGTACTTC. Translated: CATSRGSWYEQYF. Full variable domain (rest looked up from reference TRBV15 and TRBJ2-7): DAMVIQNPRYQVTQFGKPVTLSCSQTLNHNVMYWYQQKSSQAPKLLFHYYDKDFNNEADTPDNFQSRRPNTSFCFLDIRSPGLGDTAMYLCATSRGSWYEQYFGPGTRLTVT.

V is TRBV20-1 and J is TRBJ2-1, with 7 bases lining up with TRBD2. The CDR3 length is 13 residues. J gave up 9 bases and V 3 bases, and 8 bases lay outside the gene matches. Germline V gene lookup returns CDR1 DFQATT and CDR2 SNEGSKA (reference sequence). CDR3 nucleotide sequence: TGCAGTGCTAGCGGCGGGAGATGGGGTGAGCAGTTCTTC. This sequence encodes CSASGGRWGEQFF.

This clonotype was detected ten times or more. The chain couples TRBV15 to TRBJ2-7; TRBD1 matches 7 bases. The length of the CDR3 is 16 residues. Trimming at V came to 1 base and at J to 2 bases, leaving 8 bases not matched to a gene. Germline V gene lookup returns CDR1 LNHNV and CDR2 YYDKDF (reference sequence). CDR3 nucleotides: TGTGCCACCAGCAGAGGATTCGACAGGGCTCCCTACGAGCAGTACTTC. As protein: CATSRGFDRAPYEQYF.

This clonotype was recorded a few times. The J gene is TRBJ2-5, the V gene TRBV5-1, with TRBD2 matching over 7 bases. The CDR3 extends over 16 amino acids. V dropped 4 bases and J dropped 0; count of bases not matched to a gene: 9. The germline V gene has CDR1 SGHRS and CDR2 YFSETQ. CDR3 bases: TGCGCCAGCAGCCACCGGGACTACCCGTACCAAGAGACCCAGTACTTC. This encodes CASSHRDYPYQETQYF.